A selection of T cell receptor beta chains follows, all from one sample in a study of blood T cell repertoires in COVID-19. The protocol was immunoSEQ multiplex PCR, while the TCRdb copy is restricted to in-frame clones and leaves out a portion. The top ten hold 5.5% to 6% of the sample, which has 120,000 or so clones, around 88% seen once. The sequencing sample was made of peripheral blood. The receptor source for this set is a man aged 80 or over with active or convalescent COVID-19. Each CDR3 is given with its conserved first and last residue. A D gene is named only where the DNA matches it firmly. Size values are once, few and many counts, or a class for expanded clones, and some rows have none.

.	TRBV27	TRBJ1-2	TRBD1	TGTGCCAGCAGTTTATCGGGGACAGTGGGCTATGGCTACACCTTC	CASSLSGTVGYGYTF
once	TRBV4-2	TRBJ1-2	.	TGTGCCAGCAGCCAAGGATACAGTAAGACAACCAACTATGGCTACACCTTC	CASSQGYSKTTNYGYTF
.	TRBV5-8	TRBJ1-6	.	TGTGCCAGCAGCTTGGGAGTTCTGGGCTCACCCCTCCACTTT	CASSLGVLGSPLHF
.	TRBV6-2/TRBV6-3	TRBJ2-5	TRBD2	TGTGCCAGCAGCCAAATCCCGGGGGGATCGGTACAAGAGACCCAGTACTTC	CASSQIPGGSVQETQYF
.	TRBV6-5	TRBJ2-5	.	TGTGCCAGCAGTTCGGACTACCTGTACCAAGAGACCCAGTACTTC	CASSSDYLYQETQYF
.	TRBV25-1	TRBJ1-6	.	TGTGCCAGCAGTGGGGGCCCGGGTACTTCACCCCTCCACTTT	CASSGGPGTSPLHF
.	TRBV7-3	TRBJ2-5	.	TGTGCCAGCAGCTTAACGGTCGGAGAGACCCAGTACTTC	CASSLTVGETQYF
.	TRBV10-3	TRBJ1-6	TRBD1	TGTGCCATCAGTGACCAGGGGGATAATTCACCCCTCCACTTT	CAISDQGDNSPLHF
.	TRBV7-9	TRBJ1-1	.	TGTGCCAGCAGCTCTGAGGGGAGGACTGAAGCTTTCTTT	CASSSEGRTEAFF
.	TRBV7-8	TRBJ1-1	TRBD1	TGTGCCAGCAGCTGGGACAGGGTTGCTGAAGCTTTCTTT	CASSWDRVAEAFF
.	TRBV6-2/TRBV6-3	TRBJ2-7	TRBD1	TGTGCCAGCAGTGACTCAGGGGGCAAATCCTACGAGCAGTACTTC	CASSDSGGKSYEQYF
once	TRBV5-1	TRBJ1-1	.	TGCGCCAGCAGCTTGGCCGAGGGTACGAGAACTGAAGCTTTCTTT	CASSLAEGTRTEAFF
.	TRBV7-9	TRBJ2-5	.	TGTGCCAGCAGCTTGGTCTTCCTAGGTGTGGAGACCCAGTACTTC	CASSLVFLGVETQYF
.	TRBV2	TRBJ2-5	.	TGTGCCAGCAGTGAAGGACAGGGAGGGACCCAGTACTTC	CASSEGQGGTQYF
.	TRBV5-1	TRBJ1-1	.	TGCGCCAGCAGCTCCGGCGAGGGCTCCAACACTGAAGCTTTCTTT	CASSSGEGSNTEAFF
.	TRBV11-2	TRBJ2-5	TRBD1	TGTGCCAGCAGCGTGGGACAGCCATTTGAGACCCAGTACTTC	CASSVGQPFETQYF
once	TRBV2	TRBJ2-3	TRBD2	TGTGCCAGCAGTTCCACTAGCGGGGGGCCTTCGGATACGCAGTATTTT	CASSSTSGGPSDTQYF